This T cell receptor beta chain emerged from a study of T cells in Graves' hyperthyroidism and ophthalmopathy. The source material, RNA transcripts, was used to amplify TCR beta CDR3 regions. An initial round of RT-PCR targeting the TCR CDR3 relied on the HTBI primer set. In TCRdb, the multiplex PCR reads were re-called with MiXCR into one record per CDR3 protein. This table holds around 300,000 distinct CDR3 sequences, approximately 12% found once. With 2 bases clipped from V and 7 bases from J, the junction kept 11 bases outside the gene matches. The germline CDR1 and CDR2 sequences are SQVTM and ANQGSEA. The CDR3 has 16 amino acids. This clonotype has ten or more counts.

The V gene is TRBV29-1, the J gene TRBJ2-1, with 10 bases matching TRBD2. The specimen was blood. This sequence originates from a woman younger than 45 with Graves' hyperthyroidism that later progressed to Graves' ophthalmopathy. In nucleotides, the CDR3 is TGCAGCGTTGAACCGAGAGCGGGAGGGTGGGGGAATGAGCAGTTCTTC. Amino acid sequence: CSVEPRAGGWGNEQFF.